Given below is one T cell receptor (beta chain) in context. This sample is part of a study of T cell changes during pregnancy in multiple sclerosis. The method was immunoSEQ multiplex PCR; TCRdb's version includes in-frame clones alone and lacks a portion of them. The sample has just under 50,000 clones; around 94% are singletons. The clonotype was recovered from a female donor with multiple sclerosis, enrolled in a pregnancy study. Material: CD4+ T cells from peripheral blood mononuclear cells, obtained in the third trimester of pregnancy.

CDR3 loop: CASTTRPQTDTQYF. Written as DNA, the CDR3 is TGTGCCAGTACCACTAGGCCCCAAACAGATACGCAGTATTTT. J is TRBJ2-3 and V is TRBV19, with a tentative D call TRBD2 (5 bases). CDR1 is LNHDA, CDR2 SQIVND, per germline (reference sequence). Trimming removed 7 bases from V and 3 bases from J, with 14 bases in between. The CDR3 is 14 residues long.